This is a list of T cell receptor beta chains from one sample in a study of T-cell reconstitution after alpha-beta-depleted transplantation in children. TCRdb redid the calling of the PCR reads with MiXCR, one entry per CDR3 protein. This sample yields 490,000 or so distinct CDR3 sequences, of which around 13% are seen a single time; roughly 5.4% belongs to the top ten. The sample consisted of PBMCs from the stem cell graft donor, taken from the stem cell graft. These TCRs come from a human donor who donated a stem cell graft to a child with combined immunodeficiency. Each CDR3 is given with its conserved first and last residue. D genes are given only for firm matches. Rows give clone size only sometimes, using once, few, many, or a class for an expanded clone.

J gene: TRBJ2-5
D gene: NA
clone size: NA
V gene: TRBV10-3
CDR3 DNA: TGTGCCATCAGTGAGGTTTTGGCTGCGGGGAAGCACCAAGAGACCCAGTACTTC
CDR3 protein: CAISEVLAAGKHQETQYF

J gene: TRBJ1-5
D gene: NA
clone size: NA
V gene: TRBV18
CDR3 DNA: TGTGCCAGCTCACCACGAGGCGAAACAGGGTACGGTTATCGGCCCCAGCATTTT
CDR3 protein: CASSPRGETGYGYRPQHF

J gene: TRBJ2-7
D gene: NA
clone size: NA
V gene: TRBV20-1
CDR3 DNA: TGCAGTGCCCCTGTCGCGGGGTCCTACGAGCAGTACTTC
CDR3 protein: CSAPVAGSYEQYF

J gene: TRBJ1-4
D gene: TRBD1
clone size: many
V gene: TRBV6-1
CDR3 DNA: TGTGCCAGCAGTGAACCGGGACAGACTAATGAAAAACTGTTTTTT
CDR3 protein: CASSEPGQTNEKLFF

J gene: TRBJ2-3
D gene: NA
clone size: many
V gene: TRBV11-2
CDR3 DNA: TGTGCCAGCAGCCGGACCAGGGTGGCAGATACGCAGTATTTT
CDR3 protein: CASSRTRVADTQYF

J gene: TRBJ1-5
D gene: NA
clone size: few
V gene: TRBV25-1
CDR3 DNA: TGTGCCAGCAGTGGATTTAGCAATCAGCCCCAGCATTTT
CDR3 protein: CASSGFSNQPQHF

J gene: TRBJ1-5
D gene: NA
clone size: few
V gene: TRBV29-1
CDR3 DNA: TGCAGCGTTAGTGCTGGGATCGGTCAGCCCCAGCATTTT
CDR3 protein: CSVSAGIGQPQHF

J gene: TRBJ2-7
D gene: TRBD1
clone size: many
V gene: TRBV6-5
CDR3 DNA: TGTGCCAGCAGTTCCCACCGGGACAGGGGGGTCTACGAGCAGTACTTC
CDR3 protein: CASSSHRDRGVYEQYF

J gene: TRBJ2-5
D gene: NA
clone size: few
V gene: TRBV13
CDR3 DNA: TGTGCCAGCACGATACAATTAGGCCCCTCAGAGACCCAGTACTTC
CDR3 protein: CASTIQLGPSETQYF

J gene: TRBJ2-7
D gene: NA
clone size: NA
V gene: TRBV5-1
CDR3 DNA: TGCGCCAGCAGCTTGGTCCCTCAGGGGGGCGCCGAGCAGTACTTC
CDR3 protein: CASSLVPQGGAEQYF

J gene: TRBJ2-1
D gene: TRBD2
clone size: few
V gene: TRBV14
CDR3 DNA: TGTGCCAGCAGCCAGGGACTAGCGGAAACCTACAATGAGCAGTTCTTC
CDR3 protein: CASSQGLAETYNEQFF

J gene: TRBJ2-2
D gene: TRBD1
clone size: few
V gene: TRBV7-9
CDR3 DNA: TGTGCCAGCAGCTCGCCGGGACAGGGGCGATACGCCGGGGAGCTGTTTTTT
CDR3 protein: CASSSPGQGRYAGELFF

J gene: TRBJ1-4
D gene: NA
clone size: few
V gene: TRBV20-1
CDR3 DNA: TGCAGTGCTATCGATGAAAAACTGTTTTTT
CDR3 protein: CSAIDEKLFF

J gene: TRBJ2-7
D gene: TRBD1
clone size: few
V gene: TRBV12-3/TRBV12-4
CDR3 DNA: TGTGCCAGCAGTTTATTTTACCCCGGGACAGGGAAATACGAGCAGTACTTC
CDR3 protein: CASSLFYPGTGKYEQYF

J gene: TRBJ1-1
D gene: NA
clone size: few
V gene: TRBV29-1
CDR3 DNA: TGCAGCGTTGAGCAGCTCGGGGGAACTGAAGCTTTCTTT
CDR3 protein: CSVEQLGGTEAFF